A selection of T cell receptor beta chains follows, all from one sample in a study of STAT5B mutations in CD4+ large granular lymphocyte leukemia. The data were produced by immunoSEQ multiplex PCR, yet TCRdb's version contains in-frame clones alone and is incomplete. Of tens of thousands of clones listed, 65% to 90% are singletons. Specimen: CD4+ T cells from blood buffy coats. All receptors come from a human donor in good health. Both conserved end residues are part of each CDR3. The order of the fields is D gene, V gene, J gene, clone size, CDR3 DNA, CDR3 protein. D genes are given only for firm matches. Size values are once, few and many counts, or a class for expanded clones, and some rows have none.

D: TRBD1
V: TRBV6-1
J: TRBJ2-2
size: -
DNA: TGTGCCAGCAGCGAACTCGGGACAGACACCGGGGAGCTGTTTTTT
CDR3: CASSELGTDTGELFF

D: -
V: TRBV10-3
J: TRBJ2-3
size: -
DNA: TGTGCCATCAGTAAGGAGGGTTATACGCAGTATTTT
CDR3: CAISKEGYTQYF

D: -
V: TRBV5-6
J: TRBJ2-3
size: few
DNA: TGTGCCAGCAGCCCCGTGGAATGGACTCCTCCCGCAGATACGCAGTATTTT
CDR3: CASSPVEWTPPADTQYF

D: TRBD1
V: TRBV2
J: TRBJ2-7
size: -
DNA: TGTGCCAGCAGCCGGGACAGCGGTGCGTACTACGAGCAGTACTTC
CDR3: CASSRDSGAYYEQYF

D: -
V: TRBV27
J: TRBJ1-2
size: -
DNA: TGTGCCAGCAGCGCACCAGGTGACTATGGCTACACCTTC
CDR3: CASSAPGDYGYTF

D: -
V: TRBV11-2
J: TRBJ2-2
size: -
DNA: TGTGCCAGCACACTAGGCACCGGGGAGCTGTTTTTT
CDR3: CASTLGTGELFF

D: -
V: TRBV5-6
J: TRBJ2-7
size: -
DNA: TGTGCCAGCAGCTTTACAGGGACCTACGAGCAGTACTTC
CDR3: CASSFTGTYEQYF

D: TRBD1
V: TRBV10-1
J: TRBJ1-4
size: few
DNA: TGCGCCAGCAGCCCTGGGACAGGAGCAACTAATGAAAAACTGTTTTTT
CDR3: CASSPGTGATNEKLFF

D: TRBD1
V: TRBV5-4
J: TRBJ2-3
size: -
DNA: TGTGCCAGCAGCCCCCCTCCGACAGGGTCCCCCACAGATACGCAGTATTTT
CDR3: CASSPPPTGSPTDTQYF

D: TRBD1
V: TRBV19
J: TRBJ1-6
size: once
DNA: TGTGCCAGTAGTCCGGACAGGGGTGGTTCACCCCTCCACTTT
CDR3: CASSPDRGGSPLHF

D: -
V: TRBV6-6
J: TRBJ1-2
size: -
DNA: TGTGCCAGCAGTTACCTGGCAGGGGATGCGGATGGCTACACCTTC
CDR3: CASSYLAGDADGYTF

D: TRBD2
V: TRBV5-3
J: TRBJ2-1
size: -
DNA: TGTGCCAGAAGCTTCCGACTAGCGGGAGGCCGCTCCTACAATGAGCAGTTCTTC
CDR3: CARSFRLAGGRSYNEQFF

D: -
V: TRBV19
J: TRBJ1-6
size: -
DNA: TGTGCCAGTAGTCTCCACAGGGAGGCACCCCTCCACTTT
CDR3: CASSLHREAPLHF

D: TRBD1
V: TRBV7-9
J: TRBJ2-7
size: once
DNA: TGTGCCAGCAGCCGAGAAGGGACAGGGGCCTACGAGCAGTACTTC
CDR3: CASSREGTGAYEQYF

D: -
V: TRBV9
J: TRBJ2-3
size: -
DNA: TGTGCCAGCAGCGTAGGAGCCGGGACTAGCACAGATACGCAGTATTTT
CDR3: CASSVGAGTSTDTQYF

D: -
V: TRBV25-1
J: TRBJ2-1
size: once
DNA: TGTGCCAGCAGTCCCCCCGTGGCAGGAGTATCCTACAATGAGCAGTTCTTC
CDR3: CASSPPVAGVSYNEQFF

D: -
V: TRBV18
J: TRBJ1-4
size: -
DNA: TGTGCCAGCTCACCACGCGGAGGGGGGCAACTTAATGAAAAACTGTTTTTT
CDR3: CASSPRGGGQLNEKLFF

D: -
V: TRBV5-3
J: TRBJ1-2
size: -
DNA: TGTGCCAGAAGCTCCTCCCCAGGGGTGCCCGGCTACACCTTC
CDR3: CARSSSPGVPGYTF

D: -
V: TRBV6-5
J: TRBJ2-2
size: -
DNA: TGTGCCAGCAGTTATTTAGGGGAAACCGGGGAGCTGTTTTTT
CDR3: CASSYLGETGELFF

D: -
V: TRBV28
J: TRBJ1-5
size: -
DNA: TGTGCCAGCAGTTTGGGGTTAGGGGGTCAGCCCCAGCATTTT
CDR3: CASSLGLGGQPQHF

D: -
V: TRBV18
J: TRBJ1-1
size: -
DNA: TGTGCCAGCTCACCAACAGGGCGAGGGACTGAAGCTTTCTTT
CDR3: CASSPTGRGTEAFF

D: TRBD1
V: TRBV7-8
J: TRBJ2-2
size: -
DNA: TGTGCCAGCAGCTTAAGACAGGGGGCCGAGAACACCGGGGAGCTGTTTTTT
CDR3: CASSLRQGAENTGELFF

D: TRBD1
V: TRBV6-1
J: TRBJ2-5
size: -
DNA: TGTGCCAGCAGCAGGGACAGCCATCAAGAGACCCAGTACTTC
CDR3: CASSRDSHQETQYF

D: -
V: TRBV30
J: TRBJ2-2
size: -
DNA: TGTGCCTGGAAGTTCCTGGCCACCGGGGAGCTGTTTTTT
CDR3: CAWKFLATGELFF

D: -
V: TRBV6-1
J: TRBJ2-7
size: -
DNA: TGTGCCAGCAGTGAAAGTAGCAGCCGCCCGTACTTC
CDR3: CASSESSSRPYF

D: TRBD1
V: TRBV6-5
J: TRBJ2-7
size: -
DNA: TGTGCCAGCAGTTACTCGATGCGGACAGGGGCTAACGAGCAGTACTTC
CDR3: CASSYSMRTGANEQYF

D: TRBD2
V: TRBV10-3
J: TRBJ2-5
size: -
DNA: TGTGCCATCAAACCATCCCGGGGGGAGGGAGAGACCCAGTACTTC
CDR3: CAIKPSRGEGETQYF

D: -
V: TRBV12-5
J: TRBJ1-3
size: -
DNA: TGTGCTAGTGGTTTGCTCCTGACTGATCCCTCTGGAAACACCATATATTTT
CDR3: CASGLLLTDPSGNTIYF

D: -
V: TRBV19
J: TRBJ2-7
size: -
DNA: TGTGCCAGTAGTTCTCCCGCCTACGAGCAGTACTTC
CDR3: CASSSPAYEQYF

D: -
V: TRBV2
J: TRBJ2-7
size: few
DNA: TGTGCCAGCGGGTCGTTCTCCTACGAGCAGTACTTC
CDR3: CASGSFSYEQYF

D: -
V: TRBV19
J: TRBJ1-5
size: -
DNA: TGTGCCAGTTCCGGGTTGGTTAGCAATCAGCCCCAGCATTTT
CDR3: CASSGLVSNQPQHF

D: -
V: TRBV5-1
J: TRBJ2-5
size: -
DNA: TGCGCCAGCAGCCCCCGGTCGGGGTCGGAAGAGACCCAGTACTTC
CDR3: CASSPRSGSEETQYF

D: TRBD1
V: TRBV5-1
J: TRBJ1-1
size: -
DNA: TGCGCCAGCAGCCCCGGGACAGAGAGAGATGAAGCTTTCTTT
CDR3: CASSPGTERDEAFF

D: -
V: TRBV7-2
J: TRBJ2-1
size: -
DNA: TGTGCCAGCAGGTCGAACTCCTACAATGAGCAGTTCTTC
CDR3: CASRSNSYNEQFF

D: -
V: TRBV11-2
J: TRBJ2-7
size: -
DNA: TGTGCCAGCAGCTTAGATGCAGGTTCCTACGAGCAGTACTTC
CDR3: CASSLDAGSYEQYF

D: -
V: TRBV4-1
J: TRBJ2-3
size: -
DNA: TGCGCCAGCAGCCAAGAATCGGGAGAGTATACGCAGTATTTT
CDR3: CASSQESGEYTQYF

D: -
V: TRBV11-2
J: TRBJ2-7
size: once
DNA: TGTGCCAGCAGCTCCCACCGGGGGATCGGCGACGAGCAGTACTTC
CDR3: CASSSHRGIGDEQYF

D: TRBD1
V: TRBV5-4
J: TRBJ2-7
size: -
DNA: TGTGCCAGCAGCAGGAGGACAGGGGTGCCTTCCTACGAGCAGTACTTC
CDR3: CASSRRTGVPSYEQYF

D: -
V: TRBV5-1
J: TRBJ2-7
size: -
DNA: TGCGCCAGCAGCTTTAACAGGGAAGGCGAGCAGTACTTC
CDR3: CASSFNREGEQYF

D: -
V: TRBV29-1
J: TRBJ1-2
size: -
DNA: TGCAGCGTTGAAACGGGTTATGGCTACACCTTC
CDR3: CSVETGYGYTF

D: -
V: TRBV5-1
J: TRBJ2-3
size: -
DNA: TGCGCCAGCAGCTTGGATGGGACCGCCCCAGATACGCAGTATTTT
CDR3: CASSLDGTAPDTQYF

D: TRBD2
V: TRBV5-1
J: TRBJ2-3
size: once
DNA: TGCGCCAGCAGCTGGCGAGCGGGAGCAACAGATACGCAGTATTTT
CDR3: CASSWRAGATDTQYF

D: TRBD2
V: TRBV11-3
J: TRBJ2-2
size: -
DNA: TGTGCCAGCAGCCCTAGACTAGCGGGGGCCGGGGAGCTGTTTTTT
CDR3: CASSPRLAGAGELFF

D: -
V: TRBV6-1
J: TRBJ1-5
size: -
DNA: TGTGCCAGCCAGGTGGGGGGCGCCGATCAGCCCCAGCATTTT
CDR3: CASQVGGADQPQHF

D: -
V: TRBV5-1
J: TRBJ1-2
size: -
DNA: TGCGCCAGCAGCTCGGGCCCGGGGAGCTATGGCTACACCTTC
CDR3: CASSSGPGSYGYTF

D: -
V: TRBV28
J: TRBJ2-1
size: -
DNA: TGTGCCAGCAGTCCCCGGACTACTCACAATGAGCAGTTCTTC
CDR3: CASSPRTTHNEQFF

D: -
V: TRBV6-1
J: TRBJ2-4
size: -
DNA: TGTGCCAGCAGTGAACACCCACAGGCAAACATTCAGTACTTC
CDR3: CASSEHPQANIQYF

D: TRBD1
V: TRBV10-3
J: TRBJ2-3
size: -
DNA: TGTGCCATTACGGGACAGGGTTTCGATACGCAGTATTTT
CDR3: CAITGQGFDTQYF

D: -
V: TRBV5-1
J: TRBJ1-1
size: -
DNA: TGCGCCAGCAGCTTGAAAGTACAGACTACCTTGAACACTGAAGCTTTCTTT
CDR3: CASSLKVQTTLNTEAFF

D: -
V: TRBV13
J: TRBJ2-7
size: once
DNA: TGTGCCAGCAGTTTCGGTATACGGGCCCCCTCCTACGAGCAGTACTTC
CDR3: CASSFGIRAPSYEQYF

D: -
V: TRBV28
J: TRBJ1-5
size: -
DNA: TGTGCCAGCAGGAAAACGCGGGACGGAAAGTTTCCAAGCAATCAGCCCCAGCATTTT
CDR3: CASRKTRDGKFPSNQPQHF

D: TRBD2
V: TRBV11-3
J: TRBJ2-5
size: -
DNA: TGTGCCAGCAGCCTGACCCGGAACCTAGCGGTGTTCGAGACCCAGTACTTC
CDR3: CASSLTRNLAVFETQYF

D: -
V: TRBV19
J: TRBJ2-3
size: -
DNA: TGTGCCAGTAGTCCCCCCGCCCGAACGCAGTATTTT
CDR3: CASSPPARTQYF

D: TRBD2
V: TRBV11-2
J: TRBJ2-1
size: -
DNA: TGTGCCAGCGCATTGGGAGGGACTAACAATGAGCAGTTCTTC
CDR3: CASALGGTNNEQFF

D: -
V: TRBV18
J: TRBJ2-2
size: -
DNA: TGTGCCAGCTCACCATCGAAGTTCCCGGTCGGGGAGCTGTTTTTT
CDR3: CASSPSKFPVGELFF

D: -
V: TRBV5-4
J: TRBJ1-2
size: -
DNA: TGTGCCAGCAGCTTTAGCGGACAGCTTTATTATGGCTACACCTTC
CDR3: CASSFSGQLYYGYTF

D: TRBD1
V: TRBV2
J: TRBJ2-5
size: -
DNA: TGTGCCAGCAGTGGGGACAGCCCTGAAGAGACCCAGTACTTC
CDR3: CASSGDSPEETQYF

D: -
V: TRBV11-3
J: TRBJ2-5
size: once
DNA: TGTGCCAGCAGCTTAGTTCGAGAGACCCAGTACTTC
CDR3: CASSLVRETQYF